This TCR beta chain was captured in a study of T cells in Graves' hyperthyroidism and ophthalmopathy. Losses at the gene ends were 4 bases for V and 6 bases for J; bases not matched to a gene: 11. CDR3 length: 16 residues. Regions amplified from RNA transcripts were the TCR beta CDR3 regions. With the HTBI primer set, the TCR CDR3 went through a first round of RT-PCR. Each CDR3 protein gets one entry after TCRdb re-called the multiplex PCR reads with MiXCR. The data show about 480,000 distinct CDR3 sequences, around 14% seen once. This clonotype was observed a single time. Sequencing used blood. The rearrangement uses TRBV12-3 or TRBV12-4 and TRBJ2-1, with TRBD2 identical over 8 bases. The receptor was isolated from a woman aged 18-30 years with Graves' hyperthyroidism. CDR3 DNA sequence: TGTGCCAGCAGTTCGGGACTAGGGTATGTGGGCAATGAGCAGTTCTTC. It encodes CASSSGLGYVGNEQFF.